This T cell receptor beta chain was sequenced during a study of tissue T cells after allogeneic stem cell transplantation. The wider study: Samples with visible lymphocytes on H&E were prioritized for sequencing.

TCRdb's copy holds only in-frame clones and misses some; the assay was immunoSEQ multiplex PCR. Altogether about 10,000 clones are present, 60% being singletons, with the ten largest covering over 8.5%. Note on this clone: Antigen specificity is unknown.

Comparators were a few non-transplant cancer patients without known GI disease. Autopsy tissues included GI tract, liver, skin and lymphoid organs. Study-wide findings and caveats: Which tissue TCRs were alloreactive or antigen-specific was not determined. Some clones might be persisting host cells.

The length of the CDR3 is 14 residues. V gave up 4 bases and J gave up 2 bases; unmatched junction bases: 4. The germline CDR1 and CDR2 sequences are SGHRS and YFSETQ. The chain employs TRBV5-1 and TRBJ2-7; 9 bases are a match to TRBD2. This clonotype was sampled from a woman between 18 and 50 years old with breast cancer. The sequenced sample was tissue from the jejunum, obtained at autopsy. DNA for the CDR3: TGCGCCAGCAGCGGGAGACTAGCGGCCTACGAGCAGTACTTC. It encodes CASSGRLAAYEQYF.